This T cell receptor beta chain was retrieved from a study of blood T cells in healthy people across ages. Study-level findings and limits: Among T cells, TCR beta diversity per million cells dropped roughly linearly as age rose. No one knew whether donors had CMV, which possibly confounded expanded clonotype changes.

Together with a sample-barcoded 5' primer, a J-beta primer mix was included in a second PCR lasting roughly 6 to 12 cycles. Using its own MiXCR run on the 5' RACE reads, TCRdb lists one record per CDR3 protein. The table includes around 800,000 distinct CDR3 sequences, about 53% detected once. This CDR3 comprises 16 residues. V was pared by 0 bases and J by 2 bases, with 9 bases of the junction left unmatched. Germline V gene sequence: CDR1 DFQATT, CDR2 SNEGSKA (reference sequence). Extraction of total RNA produced a minimum of 5 micrograms from each sample. In regard to this clonotype: Its antigen is undetermined.

V usage is TRBV20-1 and J usage is TRBJ2-7, with TRBD1 matching over 8 bases. Sequenced material: blood. The receptor was derived from an older man in good health. The CDR3 DNA is TGCAGTGCTAGAGAAGCTGTGGACAGGGCGGCCTACGAGCAGTACTTC. Translated: CSAREAVDRAAYEQYF.